Sequencing of this T cell receptor (beta chain) was carried out in a study of cytomegalovirus exposure and HLA in healthy donors. Study-wide findings and caveats: Earlier results showed most TCR beta V segments being productive about 90% or about 30% of the time.

The PCR ran on 60 Vbeta and 13 Jbeta primers. The data were produced by immunoSEQ multiplex PCR, yet TCRdb's version contains in-frame clones alone and is incomplete. The sample has about 160,000 clones, 60% to 80% seen once. The ends were cut back, 5 bases at V and 7 bases at J, with 12 bases in the middle. Per the germline V gene, CDR1 is MNHEY and CDR2 is SMNVEV (reference sequence). This CDR3 region has 13 residues. About this clone: As yet, its antigen is unknown.

Sequencing was carried out using PBMCs. This clonotype was sampled from a woman in her 50s in good health and CMV-seropositive. The rearrangement links TRBV27 to TRBJ1-5; a possible D gene is TRBD1 (5 bases). CDR3 nucleotide sequence: TGTGCCAGCAGTACGAATCAGGGACAGCCCCAGCATTTT. Its protein is CASSTNQGQPQHF.